The 24 T cell receptor beta chains in this list originate from one sample, sequenced in a study of T cells after yellow fever vaccination. TCRdb re-analysed the 5' RACE reads in MiXCR, keeping a single row per CDR3 protein. This sample has about 310,000 distinct CDR3 sequences, with around 3.9% found just once. The sequenced sample was PBMCs, obtained on the day of the yellow fever booster vaccination. These receptor sequences come from a man aged 18 to 30 who received the YFV17D yellow fever vaccine.

The gene calls are TRBV4-2 and TRBJ2-6; perhaps TRBD2 as D (5 bases). Deletions cut 4 bases from V and 0 bases from J, with 10 bases between. The CDR3 has 16 residues. Germline CDR1 and CDR2: LGHNA and YNFKEQ. The CDR3 sequence: CASSRGEGSGANVLTF. For the CDR3, the DNA is TGTGCCAGCAGCCGGGGAGAGGGCTCTGGGGCCAACGTCCTGACTTTC.

In its sample, this clonotype was seen a few times. The chain has TRBV5-6 and TRBJ2-7; 9 bases align to TRBD2. Germline trimming cut 2 bases from V and 2 bases from J; bases unmatched to any gene: 5. Germline CDR1 and CDR2: SGHDT and YYEEEE. This CDR3 spans 15 amino acids. In nucleotides, the CDR3 is TGTGCCAGCAGCTTTGGTAGCGGGGGCCCCTACGAGCAGTACGTC. This codes for CASSFGSGGPYEQYV.

This clonotype was seen repeatedly, ten times or more. The rearrangement uses TRBV12-3 or TRBV12-4 and TRBJ1-5; D unclear. The germline V and J ends were trimmed by 6 bases and 1 base, with 7 bases remaining between them. The CDR3 runs to 13 residues. Written as DNA, the CDR3 is TGTGCCAGCAGGCCCTGGAGCAATCAGCCCCAGCATTTT. Protein: CASRPWSNQPQHF.

Remarks on this clonotype: A read error is likely, as this CDR3 ends without the conserved phenylalanine or tryptophan. This chain joins TRBV7-6 and TRBJ1-4, with no clear D. Trimming shortened V by 1 base and J by 0 bases, and 3 bases separated the two germline ends. The CDR3 sequence is 14 residues long. From germline, CDR1 is SGHVS and CDR2 FNYEAQ. CDR3 in DNA: TGTGCCAGCAGCTTAGGTGCAACTAATGAAAAACTGTTTTCT. This translates into CASSLGATNEKLFS.

This clonotype has just a few counts. The gene calls are TRBV7-3 and TRBJ1-2; 8 positions match TRBD1. The V segment lost 1 base and the J segment 7 bases; nucleotides outside the gene matches: 14. Per the germline V gene, CDR1 is SGHTA and CDR2 is FQGTGA. The CDR3 spans 17 residues. CDR3 in DNA: TGTGCCAGCAGCTTAATGGCAGGGGGCGCGGACCACCTTGGCTACACCTTC. The encoded protein is CASSLMAGGADHLGYTF.

The chain is built from TRBV19 and TRBJ2-3; a possible D gene is TRBD2 (6 bases). In germline, CDR1 is LNHDA, CDR2 SQIVND (reference sequence). CDR3 size: 14 residues. Between the trimmed V and J ends, which lost 4 bases and 6 bases, there was a span of 14 bases. The CDR3 DNA reads as TGTGCCAGTAGTAATTGGGGGGACCTGGATACGCAGTATTTT. Its protein is CASSNWGDLDTQYF.

The chain couples TRBV27 to TRBJ1-2, with no clear D. Trimming took 0 bases from V and 8 from J, leaving 10 bases between them. Germline CDR1 is MNHEY and CDR2 is SMNVEV (reference sequence). This CDR3 is 13 amino acids long. The CDR3 region is CASSLSKTAGYTF. DNA of the CDR3: TGTGCCAGCAGTTTATCGAAAACGGCAGGCTACACCTTC.

The chain links TRBV7-8 to TRBJ2-2; D gene uncertain. V lost 2 bases to trimming and J lost 4 bases, with 5 bases between them. The length of the CDR3 is 13 residues. Per germline, CDR1 SGHVS and CDR2 FQNEAQ. CDR3 nucleotides: TGTGCCAGCAGCTTACCACCCACCGGGGAGCTGTTTTTT. The encoded protein is CASSLPPTGELFF. Full variable domain (missing parts from reference TRBV7-8 and TRBJ2-2): GAGVSQSPRYKVAKRGQDVALRCDPISGHVSLFWYQQALGQGPEFLTYFQNEAQLDKSGLPSDRFFAERPEGSVSTLKIQRTQQEDSAVYLCASSLPPTGELFFGEGSRLTVL.

This clonotype came up many times. The chain has TRBV2 and TRBJ1-2; D remains unclear. Per germline, CDR1 SNHLY and CDR2 FYNNEI. The V end lost 7 bases, the J end lost 3 bases, and 9 bases lay between the germline ends. The CDR3 contains 12 residues. The CDR3 loop is CASTGLDYGYTF. The CDR3 DNA reads TGTGCCAGCACGGGCCTCGACTATGGCTACACCTTC.

The chain carries TRBV6-6 and TRBJ2-5; possible D gene TRBD1, 5 bases. Trimming took off 4 bases at V and 2 bases at J, with 14 bases between the two ends. In germline, CDR1 is MNHNY, CDR2 SVGAGI (reference sequence). This CDR3 region has 15 residues. This CDR3 reads CASSWGGMRQETQYF. The CDR3, as DNA: TGTGCCAGCAGTTGGGGCGGAATGAGGCAAGAGACCCAGTACTTC.

This clonotype showed up many times. This chain connects TRBV5-4 to TRBJ1-2; 10 bases are a match to TRBD1. This CDR3 has 15 amino acids. The germline CDR1 and CDR2 sequences are SGHNT and YYREEE (reference sequence). J gave up 8 bases and V 2 bases, and 9 bases lay outside the gene matches. CDR3 DNA: TGTGCCAGCAGCTTTAGTTTTCTGGACAGGGGGGGCTACACCTTC. Its protein product is CASSFSFLDRGGYTF.

This clonotype was counted many times. The chain links TRBV2 to TRBJ2-4; 7 bases are a match to TRBD1. The CDR3 loop spans 16 amino acids. With 4 bases clipped from V and 0 bases from J, the junction kept 6 bases outside the gene matches. Germline CDR1 is SNHLY and CDR2 is FYNNEI. The CDR3 is CASSGLGGRAKNIQYF. In nucleotides, the CDR3 is TGTGCCAGCAGTGGGCTAGGGGGCCGAGCCAAAAACATTCAGTACTTC.

This clonotype has only a few counts. The J gene is TRBJ2-7, the V gene TRBV20-1; 12 bases line up with TRBD2. J was trimmed by 3 bases and V by 6 bases; bases with no gene match: 3. CDR1 is DFQATT, CDR2 SNEGSKA, per germline (reference sequence). The CDR3 totals 13 residues. This chain's CDR3 is CSALAGGLYEQYV. In DNA, the CDR3 is TGCAGTGCCCTAGCGGGGGGGCTCTACGAGCAGTACGTC.

The table lists this clonotype with many counts. The junction departs from germline at one end; a sequencing error may be responsible. The rearrangement links TRBV7-7 to TRBJ2-2; D unresolved. The length of the CDR3 is 14 residues. Germline lookup yields CDR1 SSHAT and CDR2 FNYEAQ (reference sequence). The CDR3 nucleotides are TGTGCTAGCAGCTTAGCAAGGGACACCGGGGAGCTGTTTTTT. Translation: CASSLARDTGELFF.

The gene calls are TRBV25-1 and TRBJ2-5, with TRBD2 matching over 10 bases. The CDR3 has 17 amino acids. The V and J ends lost 1 base and 0 bases, in that order; junction bases with no gene match: 5. Looked up from germline, CDR1 is MGHDK and CDR2 is SYGVNS. DNA for the CDR3: TGTGCCAGCAGTGAATCCCTAGCGGGGGCCCACCAAGAGACCCAGTACTTC. Translating it yields CASSESLAGAHQETQYF. The complete variable domain, with remaining parts taken from reference TRBV25-1 and TRBJ2-5, reads EADIYQTPRYLVIGTGKKITLECSQTMGHDKMYWYQQDPGMELHLIHYSYGVNSTEKGDLSSESTVSRIRTEHFPLTLESARPSHTSQYLCASSESLAGAHQETQYFGPGTRLLVL.

V and J are TRBV27 and TRBJ1-5, with D uncertain. The CDR3 spans 14 residues. From germline, CDR1 is MNHEY and CDR2 SMNVEV (reference sequence). The ends were cut back, 7 bases at V and 2 bases at J, with 12 bases in the middle. CDR3 in amino acids: CASKLMGGNQPQHF. CDR3 nucleotides: TGTGCCAGCAAGTTAATGGGTGGCAATCAGCCCCAGCATTTT.

The chain employs TRBV5-8 and TRBJ2-7; TRBD2 aligns across 8 bases. Germline-derived CDR1 and CDR2 are SGHTS and YDEGEE. The CDR3 length is 14 residues. The ends lost 2 bases at V and 7 bases at J; junction bases unmatched: 8. The CDR3 DNA follows: TGTGCCAGCAGCTTATCCGGGACTAGGCGGGAGCAGTACGTC. Protein product: CASSLSGTRREQYV.

CDR3 sequence reads: CASSYSSGSNEQYV. CDR3 in DNA: TGTGCCAGCAGTTACTCTTCAGGGTCCAACGAGCAGTACGTC. This chain links TRBV6-2 or TRBV6-3 with TRBJ2-7; tentative D call: TRBD1 (5 bases). Trimming removed 0 bases at V and 5 bases at J, with 11 bases between. The length of the CDR3 is 14 residues. Germline CDR1 reads MNHEY; CDR2 reads SVGEGT.

In this sample, this clonotype turned up many times. The rearrangement links TRBV27 to TRBJ1-2; D remains ambiguous. The CDR3 is made up of 15 amino acids. Trimming left V 5 bases short and J 0 bases short, with 13 bases between. CDR1 and CDR2 from the germline V gene are MNHEY and SMNVEV (reference sequence). In DNA, the CDR3 is TGTGCCAGCAGTCCGACGGCGCCTACTAACTATGGCTACACCTTC. Translation gives CASSPTAPTNYGYTF.

The rearrangement links TRBV24-1 to TRBJ2-1; perhaps TRBD2 as D (6 bases). The CDR3 sequence is 15 residues long. Germline CDR1 is KGHDR and CDR2 is SFDVKD. Between the trimmed V and J ends, which lost 7 bases and 2 bases, there was a span of 14 bases. The CDR3 DNA reads as TGTGCCACCAGCGTCCGGGACTTAGCCTACAATGAGCAGTTCTTC. Its translation: CATSVRDLAYNEQFF.

This clonotype came up many times. The chain couples TRBV20-1 to TRBJ2-7, with D maybe TRBD1 (5 bases). The CDR3 runs 17 residues. CDR1 and CDR2 from the germline V gene are DFQATT and SNEGSKA (reference sequence). Trimming cost V 0 bases and J 4 bases, with 22 bases left between them. The CDR3 DNA sequence: TGCAGTGCTAGAGATCGGCAGGGCCATTCCATATTATACGAGCAGTACTTC. Translated: CSARDRQGHSILYEQYF.

This clonotype was counted between two and nine times. The chain carries TRBV5-6 and TRBJ2-7; TRBD1 agrees at 7 bases. The germline CDR1 and CDR2 sequences are SGHDT and YYEEEE. Trimming at V came to 3 bases and at J to 2 bases, leaving 2 bases not matched to a gene. The CDR3 is 13 residues long. The chain's CDR3 is CASSSGQPYEQYF. DNA for the CDR3: TGTGCCAGCAGCTCGGGACAGCCCTACGAGCAGTACTTC. Supplemented by reference TRBV5-6 and TRBJ2-7, the full variable domain reads DAGVTQSPTHLIKTRGQQVTLRCSPKSGHDTVSWYQQALGQGPQFIFQYYEEEERQRGNFPDRFSGHQFPNYSSELNVNALLLGDSALYLCASSSGQPYEQYFGPGTRLTVT.

As concerns this clonotype: Germline is not matched at one junction end, which may reflect a read error. The chain recombines TRBV7-6 with TRBJ2-3; maybe TRBD2 (5 bases). CDR1 SGHVS and CDR2 FNYEAQ come from the germline V gene. The CDR3 length is 13 residues. This CDR3 is CASTLTGKDTQYF. The DNA of the CDR3 is TGTGCCAGCACCTTAACGGGGAAAGATACGCAGTATTTT.

This clonotype showed up many times. The chain is built from TRBV11-2 and TRBJ2-5; possible D gene TRBD1, 6 bases. The germline V gene has CDR1 SGHAT and CDR2 FQNNGV. The CDR3 runs to 14 residues. Trimming left V 5 bases short and J 4 bases short, with 14 bases between. Here the CDR3 reads CASSPALGGETQYF. The CDR3 coding sequence is TGTGCCAGCAGCCCCGCCCTAGGGGGAGAGACCCAGTACTTC.